The sequence of this T cell receptor (beta chain) was determined in a study of regulatory T cells in long-lasting Graves disease. General study results and limits: Favored gene segments in persistent disease were TRBV28, TRBJ1-2 and TRBJ2-5. Persistent-disease Graves' patients showed less TCR diversity than new cases.

Time point indicated: persistent/refractory GD, antithyroid drugs over 5 years with positive TRAb. From RNA extracted from PBMCs, the TCR library was made. This clonotype was picked up a small number of times. Antigen: not known. Through Arm-PCR of CDR3 regions and iRepertoire HTBI primers, TCR beta libraries were built. TCRdb re-analysed the multiplex PCR reads in MiXCR, keeping a single row per CDR3 protein. Here the sample spans approximately 290,000 distinct CDR3 sequences, roughly 21% being singletons. V lost 4 bases, J lost 5 bases, and 13 bases stayed unmatched. Germline V lookup: CDR1 SGHRS, CDR2 YFSETQ. CDR3 length: 17 amino acids.

The receptor's source is a female donor with Graves disease. Source: peripheral blood mononuclear cells (PBMCs), taken when the disease was refractory, from a patient treated with antithyroid drugs. This chain links TRBV5-1 with TRBJ2-7, with 12 bases fitting TRBD2. CDR3 coding DNA: TGCGCCAGCAGCCTCATGGCGCTAGCGGGAGGGAACCACGAGCAGTACTTC. This translates into CASSLMALAGGNHEQYF. Based on the CDR3 plus reference TRBV5-1 and TRBJ2-7, the full variable domain is KAGVTQTPRYLIKTRGQQVTLSCSPISGHRSVSWYQQTPGQGLQFLFEYFSETQRNKGNFPGRFSGRQFSNSRSEMNVSTLELGDSALYLCASSLMALAGGNHEQYFGPGTRLTVT.